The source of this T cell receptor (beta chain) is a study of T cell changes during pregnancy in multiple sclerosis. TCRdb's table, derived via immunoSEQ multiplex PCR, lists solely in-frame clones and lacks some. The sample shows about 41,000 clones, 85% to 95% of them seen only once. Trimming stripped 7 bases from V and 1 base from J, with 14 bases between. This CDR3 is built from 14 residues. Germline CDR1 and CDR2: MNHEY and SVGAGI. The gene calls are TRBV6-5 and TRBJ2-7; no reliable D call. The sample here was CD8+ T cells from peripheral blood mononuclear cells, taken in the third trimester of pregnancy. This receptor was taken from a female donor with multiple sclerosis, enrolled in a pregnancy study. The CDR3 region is CASTPVSSSYEQYF. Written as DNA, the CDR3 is TGTGCCAGCACTCCGGTCTCAAGTTCCTACGAGCAGTACTTC.